The clone carrying this T cell receptor beta chain was observed many times. These data come from a study of T-cell reconstitution after alpha-beta-depleted transplantation in children. Germline lookup yields CDR1 SGHTA and CDR2 FQGNSA. The junction had 3 bases not matched to a gene; V was cut back by 3 bases and J by 3 bases. The CDR3 contains 14 residues. A TCRbeta library incorporating unique molecular identifiers was prepared. TCRdb re-called the PCR reads through MiXCR, storing one row per CDR3 protein. This table has hundreds of thousands of distinct CDR3 sequences, roughly 15% appearing once. This material consisted of PBMCs from the stem cell graft donor, taken from the stem cell graft. The receptor was derived from a human donor who donated a stem cell graft to a child with acute myeloid leukemia. The chain links TRBV7-2 to TRBJ1-2; 8 nucleotides align to TRBD1. CDR3 in amino acids: CASSFDRGYYGYTF. CDR3 in DNA: TGTGCCAGCAGCTTTGACAGGGGCTACTATGGCTACACCTTC.